This T cell receptor (beta chain) came from a study of T cell repertoires in cytomegalovirus infection. As for the study in general: The authors used CMV epitopes that were HLA-C-restricted (recently identified) and HLA-B-restricted (well studied). Based on public TCR beta signatures, there were indications of CMV infection and of a matching HLA type. Findings and caveats of the study: The cumulative frequency of public TCR beta families distinguished individuals who carried CMV together with the relevant HLA. HLA-C-restricted CMV clonotypes gave the most frequent clonotype in two of eight donors.

TCRdb fed the reads into MiXCR, producing one record per CDR3 protein. Of around 710,000 distinct CDR3 sequences in the sample, roughly 28% are singletons; the top ten hold around 13%. To note about this clonotype: Antigen: not known.

Trimming removed 4 bases at V and 6 bases at J, with 14 bases between. The CDR3 sequence is 14 residues long. This TCR was sampled from a human donor in good health (CMV status not recorded). Some clones in this sample may be carry-over from other donors' samples. The V call is TRBV12-3 or TRBV12-4, the J call TRBJ2-3, with TRBD2 as a possible D gene (7 bases). Material: cultured CD8+ T cells from PBMCs, obtained from culture after CMV antigen stimulation. The CDR3 nucleotides read TGTGCCAGCAGTTATGGGGGGGGGCTGGATACGCAGTATTTT. Its protein product is CASSYGGGLDTQYF.